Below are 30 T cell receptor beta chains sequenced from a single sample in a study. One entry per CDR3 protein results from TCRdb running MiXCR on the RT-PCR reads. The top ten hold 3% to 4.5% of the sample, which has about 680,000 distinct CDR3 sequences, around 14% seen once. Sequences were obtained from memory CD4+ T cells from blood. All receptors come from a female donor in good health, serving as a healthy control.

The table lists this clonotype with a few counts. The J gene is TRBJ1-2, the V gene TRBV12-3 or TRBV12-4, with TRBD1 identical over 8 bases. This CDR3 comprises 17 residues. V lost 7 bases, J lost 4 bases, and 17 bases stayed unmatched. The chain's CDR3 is CASTIATGAGWSYGYTF. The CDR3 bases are TGTGCCAGCACTATTGCGACAGGGGCTGGTTGGAGCTATGGCTACACCTTC.

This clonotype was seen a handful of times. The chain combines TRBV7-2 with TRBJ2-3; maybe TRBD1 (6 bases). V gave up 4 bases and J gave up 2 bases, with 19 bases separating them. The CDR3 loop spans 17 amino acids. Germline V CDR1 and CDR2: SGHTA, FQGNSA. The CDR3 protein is CASSYKGVVGNTDTQYF. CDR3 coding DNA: TGTGCCAGCAGCTATAAGGGGGTGGTAGGAAACACAGATACGCAGTATTTT.

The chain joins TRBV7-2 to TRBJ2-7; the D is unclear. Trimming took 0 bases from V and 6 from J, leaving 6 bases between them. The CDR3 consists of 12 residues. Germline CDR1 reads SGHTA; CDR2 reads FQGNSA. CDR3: CASSLAPGEQYF. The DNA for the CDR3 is TGTGCCAGCAGCTTAGCACCCGGCGAGCAGTACTTC.

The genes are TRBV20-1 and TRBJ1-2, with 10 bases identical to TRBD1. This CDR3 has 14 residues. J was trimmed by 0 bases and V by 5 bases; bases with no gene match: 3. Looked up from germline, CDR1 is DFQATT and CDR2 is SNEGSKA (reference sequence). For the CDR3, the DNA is TGCAGTGCTGGACAGGGGGGGACTAACTATGGCTACACCTTC. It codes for CSAGQGGTNYGYTF.

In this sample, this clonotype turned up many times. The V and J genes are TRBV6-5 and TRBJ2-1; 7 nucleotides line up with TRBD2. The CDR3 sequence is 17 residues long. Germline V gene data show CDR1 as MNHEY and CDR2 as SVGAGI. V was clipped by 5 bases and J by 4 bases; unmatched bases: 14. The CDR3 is CASSPRRRAGSYNEQFF. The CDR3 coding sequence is TGTGCCAGCAGTCCACGTCGTCGAGCGGGGTCATACAATGAGCAGTTCTTC.

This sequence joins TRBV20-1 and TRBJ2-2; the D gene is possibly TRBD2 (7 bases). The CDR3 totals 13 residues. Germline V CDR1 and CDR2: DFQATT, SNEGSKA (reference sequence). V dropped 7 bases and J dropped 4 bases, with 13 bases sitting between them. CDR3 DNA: TGCAGTGGAGGGGGGGCGGGCACCGGGGAGCTGTTTTTT. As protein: CSGGGAGTGELFF.

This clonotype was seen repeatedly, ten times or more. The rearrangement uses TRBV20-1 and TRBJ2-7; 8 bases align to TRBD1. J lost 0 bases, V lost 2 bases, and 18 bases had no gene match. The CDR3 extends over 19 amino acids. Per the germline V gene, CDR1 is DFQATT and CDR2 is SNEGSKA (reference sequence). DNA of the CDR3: TGCAGTGCTAGACCCCCCACCCGGACAGGGTTCCTCCTCTCCTACGAGCAGTACTTC. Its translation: CSARPPTRTGFLLSYEQYF.

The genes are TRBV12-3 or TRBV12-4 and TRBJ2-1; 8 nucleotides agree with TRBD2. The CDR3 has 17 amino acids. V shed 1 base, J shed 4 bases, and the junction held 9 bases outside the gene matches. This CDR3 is CASSLVAGGRSYNEQFF. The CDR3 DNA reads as TGTGCCAGCAGTTTAGTGGCTGGCGGGAGGTCTTACAATGAGCAGTTCTTC.

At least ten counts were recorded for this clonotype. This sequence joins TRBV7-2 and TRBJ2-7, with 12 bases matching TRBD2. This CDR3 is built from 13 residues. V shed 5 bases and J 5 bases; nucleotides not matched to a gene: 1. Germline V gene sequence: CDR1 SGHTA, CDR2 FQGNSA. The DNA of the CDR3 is TGTGCCAGCAGCCGACTAGCGGGAGACGAGCAGTACTTC. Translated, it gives CASSRLAGDEQYF.

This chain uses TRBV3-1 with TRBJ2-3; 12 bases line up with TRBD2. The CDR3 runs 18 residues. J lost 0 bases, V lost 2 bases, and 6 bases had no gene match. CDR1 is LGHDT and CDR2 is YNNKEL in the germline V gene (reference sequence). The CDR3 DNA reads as TGTGCCAGCAGCCAACCGCTAGCGGGAGGGCCGAGCACAGATACGCAGTATTTT. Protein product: CASSQPLAGGPSTDTQYF.

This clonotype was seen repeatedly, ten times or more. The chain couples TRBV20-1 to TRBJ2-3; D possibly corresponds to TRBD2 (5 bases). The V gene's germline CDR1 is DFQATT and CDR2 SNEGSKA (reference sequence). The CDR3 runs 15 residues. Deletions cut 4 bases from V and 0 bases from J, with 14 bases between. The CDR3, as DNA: TGCAGTGCTATGGACTCGTCCGCTAGCACAGATACGCAGTATTTT. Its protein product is CSAMDSSASTDTQYF.

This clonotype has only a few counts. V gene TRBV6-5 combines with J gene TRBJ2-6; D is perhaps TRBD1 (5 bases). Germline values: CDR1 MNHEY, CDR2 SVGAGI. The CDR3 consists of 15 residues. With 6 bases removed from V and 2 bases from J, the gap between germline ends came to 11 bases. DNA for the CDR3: TGTGCCAGCAGCGTTACAGGAACTGGGGCCAACGTCCTGACTTTC. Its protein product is CASSVTGTGANVLTF.

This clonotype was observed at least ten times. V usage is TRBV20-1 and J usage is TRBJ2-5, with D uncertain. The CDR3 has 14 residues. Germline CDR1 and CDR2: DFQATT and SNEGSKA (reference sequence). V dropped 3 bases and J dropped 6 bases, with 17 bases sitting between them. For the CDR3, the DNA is TGCAGTGCTAGGCCTGGGGTGTCCACCCAGACCCAGTACTTC. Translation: CSARPGVSTQTQYF.

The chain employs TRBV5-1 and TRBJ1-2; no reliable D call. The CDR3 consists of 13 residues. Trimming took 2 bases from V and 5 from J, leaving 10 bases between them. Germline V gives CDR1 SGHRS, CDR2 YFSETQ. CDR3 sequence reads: CASSFNENYGYTF. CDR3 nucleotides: TGCGCCAGCAGCTTTAACGAGAATTATGGCTACACCTTC.

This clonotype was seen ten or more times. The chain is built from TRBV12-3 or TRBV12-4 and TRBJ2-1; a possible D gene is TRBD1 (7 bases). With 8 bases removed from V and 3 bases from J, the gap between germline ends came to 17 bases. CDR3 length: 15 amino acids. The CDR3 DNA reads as TGTGCCAGCTCCCTTGGGGGGACAGACTACAATGAGCAGTTCTTC. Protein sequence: CASSLGGTDYNEQFF.

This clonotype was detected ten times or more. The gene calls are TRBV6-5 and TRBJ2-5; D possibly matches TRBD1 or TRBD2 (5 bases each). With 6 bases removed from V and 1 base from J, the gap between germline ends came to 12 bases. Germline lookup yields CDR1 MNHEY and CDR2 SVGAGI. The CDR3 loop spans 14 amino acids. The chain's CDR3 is CASSPGTSQETQYF. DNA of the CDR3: TGTGCCAGCAGCCCTGGGACCAGCCAAGAGACCCAGTACTTC.

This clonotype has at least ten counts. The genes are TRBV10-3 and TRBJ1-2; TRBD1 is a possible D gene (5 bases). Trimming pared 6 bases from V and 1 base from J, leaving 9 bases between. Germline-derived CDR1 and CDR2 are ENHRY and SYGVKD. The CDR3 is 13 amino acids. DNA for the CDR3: TGTGCCATCAGGGCCGACAGTAACTATGGCTACACCTTC. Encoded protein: CAIRADSNYGYTF.

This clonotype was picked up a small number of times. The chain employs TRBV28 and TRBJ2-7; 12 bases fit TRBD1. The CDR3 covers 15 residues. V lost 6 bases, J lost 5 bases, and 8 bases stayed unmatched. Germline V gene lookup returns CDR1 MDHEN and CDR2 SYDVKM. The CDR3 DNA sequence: TGTGCCAGCAGCCTCCCGGGACAGGGGGCGAACGAGCAGTACTTC. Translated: CASSLPGQGANEQYF.

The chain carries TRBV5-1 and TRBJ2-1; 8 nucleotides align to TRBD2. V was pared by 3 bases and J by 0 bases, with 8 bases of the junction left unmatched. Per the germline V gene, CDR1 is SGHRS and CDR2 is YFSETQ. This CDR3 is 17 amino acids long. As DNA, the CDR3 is TGCGCCAGCAGCTACAGCGGGAGCGGGGGCTCCTACAATGAGCAGTTCTTC. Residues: CASSYSGSGGSYNEQFF.

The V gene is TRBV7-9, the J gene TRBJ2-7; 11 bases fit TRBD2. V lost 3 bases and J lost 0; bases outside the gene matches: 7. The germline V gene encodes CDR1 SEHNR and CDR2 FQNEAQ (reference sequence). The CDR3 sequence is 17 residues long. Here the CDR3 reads CASSFRTSGFSSYEQYF. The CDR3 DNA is TGTGCCAGCAGCTTCAGGACTAGCGGGTTCAGCTCCTACGAGCAGTACTTC.

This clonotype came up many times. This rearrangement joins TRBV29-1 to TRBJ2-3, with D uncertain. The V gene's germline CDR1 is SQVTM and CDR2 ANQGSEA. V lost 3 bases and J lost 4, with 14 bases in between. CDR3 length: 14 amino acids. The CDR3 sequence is CSVEGSGPPDTQYF. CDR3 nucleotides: TGCAGCGTTGAGGGGTCCGGACCACCAGATACGCAGTATTTT.

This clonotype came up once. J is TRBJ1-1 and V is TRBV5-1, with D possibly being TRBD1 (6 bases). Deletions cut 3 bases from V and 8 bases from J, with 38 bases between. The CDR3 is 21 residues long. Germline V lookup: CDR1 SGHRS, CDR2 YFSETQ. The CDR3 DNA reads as TGCGCCAGCAGCTCCCCCCGATCGTGGGGGCAAGTCGGGGGCCCCGCATCGGAAGCTTTCTTT. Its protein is CASSSPRSWGQVGGPASEAFF.

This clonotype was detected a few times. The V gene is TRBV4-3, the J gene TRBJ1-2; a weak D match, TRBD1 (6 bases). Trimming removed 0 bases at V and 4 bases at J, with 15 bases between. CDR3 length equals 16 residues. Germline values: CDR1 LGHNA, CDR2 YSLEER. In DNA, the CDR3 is TGCGCCAGCAGCCAAGATACGTGGGGGGGCGGCTATGGCTACACCTTC. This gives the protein CASSQDTWGGGYGYTF.

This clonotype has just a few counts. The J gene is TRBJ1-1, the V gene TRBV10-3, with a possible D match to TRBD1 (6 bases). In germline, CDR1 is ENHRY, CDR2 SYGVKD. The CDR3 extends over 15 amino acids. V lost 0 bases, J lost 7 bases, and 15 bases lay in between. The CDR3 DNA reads TGTGCCATCAGTGAGTCGACGTGGGGGGGCGGTGAAGCTTTCTTT. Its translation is CAISESTWGGGEAFF.

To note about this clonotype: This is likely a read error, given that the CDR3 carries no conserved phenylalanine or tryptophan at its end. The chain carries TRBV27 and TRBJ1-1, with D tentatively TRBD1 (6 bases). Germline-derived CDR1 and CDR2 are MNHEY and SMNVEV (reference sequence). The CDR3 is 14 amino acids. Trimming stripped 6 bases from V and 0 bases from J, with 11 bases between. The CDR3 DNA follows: TGTGCCAGCAGCCTGGGACACTTGAACACTGAAGCTTTCTCT. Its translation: CASSLGHLNTEAFS.

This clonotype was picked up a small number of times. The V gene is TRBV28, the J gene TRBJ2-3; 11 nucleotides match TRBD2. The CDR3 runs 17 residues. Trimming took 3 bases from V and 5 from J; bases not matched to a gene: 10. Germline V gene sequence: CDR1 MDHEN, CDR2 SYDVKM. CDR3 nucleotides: TGTGCCAGCAGTTTGCGCCTACTAGCGGGAGTTGGAGATACGCAGTATTTT. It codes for CASSLRLLAGVGDTQYF.

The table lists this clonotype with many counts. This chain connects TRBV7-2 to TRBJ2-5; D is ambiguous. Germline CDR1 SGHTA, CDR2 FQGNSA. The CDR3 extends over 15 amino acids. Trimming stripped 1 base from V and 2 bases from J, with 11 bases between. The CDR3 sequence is CASSLGSTPQETQYF. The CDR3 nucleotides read TGTGCCAGCAGCTTAGGAAGTACCCCGCAAGAGACCCAGTACTTC.

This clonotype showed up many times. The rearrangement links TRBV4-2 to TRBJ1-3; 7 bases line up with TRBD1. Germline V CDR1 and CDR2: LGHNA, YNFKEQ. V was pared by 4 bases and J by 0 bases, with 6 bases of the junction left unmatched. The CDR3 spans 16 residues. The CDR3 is CASSPGTASSGNTIYF. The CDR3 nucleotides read TGTGCCAGCAGCCCCGGGACAGCGAGCTCTGGAAACACCATATATTTT.

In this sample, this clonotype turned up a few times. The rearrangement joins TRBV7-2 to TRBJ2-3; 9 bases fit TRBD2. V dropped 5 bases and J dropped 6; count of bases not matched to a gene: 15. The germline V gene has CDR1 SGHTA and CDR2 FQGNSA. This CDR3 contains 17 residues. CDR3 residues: CASSPRGDSGRADTQYF. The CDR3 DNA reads TGTGCCAGCAGCCCTCGAGGGGATAGCGGGAGAGCTGATACGCAGTATTTT.

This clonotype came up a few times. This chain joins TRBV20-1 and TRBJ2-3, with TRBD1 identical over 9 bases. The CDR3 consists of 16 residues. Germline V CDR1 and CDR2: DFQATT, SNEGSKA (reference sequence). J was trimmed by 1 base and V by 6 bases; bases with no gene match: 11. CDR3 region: CSAGGLGQGGTDTQYF. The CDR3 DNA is TGCAGTGCCGGGGGGTTGGGACAGGGAGGCACAGATACGCAGTATTTT.